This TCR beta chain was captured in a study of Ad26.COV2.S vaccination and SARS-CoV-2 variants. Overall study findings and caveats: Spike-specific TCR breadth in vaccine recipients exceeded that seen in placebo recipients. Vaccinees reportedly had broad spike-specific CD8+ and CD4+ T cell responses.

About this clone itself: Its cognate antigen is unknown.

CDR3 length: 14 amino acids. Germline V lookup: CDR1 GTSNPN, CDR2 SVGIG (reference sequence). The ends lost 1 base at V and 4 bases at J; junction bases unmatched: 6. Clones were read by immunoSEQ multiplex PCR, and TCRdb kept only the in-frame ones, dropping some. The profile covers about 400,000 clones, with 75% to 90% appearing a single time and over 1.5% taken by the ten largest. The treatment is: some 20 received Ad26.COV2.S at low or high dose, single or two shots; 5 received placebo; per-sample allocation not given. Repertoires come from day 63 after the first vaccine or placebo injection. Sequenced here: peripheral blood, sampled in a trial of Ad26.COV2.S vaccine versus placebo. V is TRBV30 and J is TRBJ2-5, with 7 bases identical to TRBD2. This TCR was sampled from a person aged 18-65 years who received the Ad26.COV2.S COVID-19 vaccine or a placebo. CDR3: CAWSEGGPGETQYF. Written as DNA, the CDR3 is TGTGCCTGGAGTGAGGGAGGGCCGGGAGAGACCCAGTACTTC.